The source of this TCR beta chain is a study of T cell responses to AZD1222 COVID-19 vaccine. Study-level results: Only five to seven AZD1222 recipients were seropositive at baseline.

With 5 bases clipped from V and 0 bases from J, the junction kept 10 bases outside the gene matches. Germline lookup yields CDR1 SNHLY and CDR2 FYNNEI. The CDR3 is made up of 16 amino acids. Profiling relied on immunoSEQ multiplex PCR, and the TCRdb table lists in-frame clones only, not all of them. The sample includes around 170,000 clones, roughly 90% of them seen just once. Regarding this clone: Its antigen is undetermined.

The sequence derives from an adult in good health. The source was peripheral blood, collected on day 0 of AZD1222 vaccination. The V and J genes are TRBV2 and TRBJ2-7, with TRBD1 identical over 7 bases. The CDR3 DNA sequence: TGTGCCAGCAGTTTTGGAACCGGGACAGTCTCCTACGAGCAGTACTTC. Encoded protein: CASSFGTGTVSYEQYF.